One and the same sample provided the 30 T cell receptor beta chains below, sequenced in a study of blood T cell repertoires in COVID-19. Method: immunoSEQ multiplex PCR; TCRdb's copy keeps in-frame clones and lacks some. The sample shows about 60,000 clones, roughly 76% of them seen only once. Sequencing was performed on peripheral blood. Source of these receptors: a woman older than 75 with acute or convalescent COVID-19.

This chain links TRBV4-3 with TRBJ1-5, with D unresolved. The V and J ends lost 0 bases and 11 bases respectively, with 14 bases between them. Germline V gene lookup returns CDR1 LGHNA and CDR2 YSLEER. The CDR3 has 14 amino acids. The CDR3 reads CASSQERWIVAQHF. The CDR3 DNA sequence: TGCGCCAGCAGCCAAGAGAGGTGGATAGTAGCCCAGCATTTT.

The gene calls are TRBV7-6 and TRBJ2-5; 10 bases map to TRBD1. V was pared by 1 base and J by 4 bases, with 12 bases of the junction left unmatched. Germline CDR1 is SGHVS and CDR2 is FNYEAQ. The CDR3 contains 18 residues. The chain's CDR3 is CASSLDQGNWDRGETQYF. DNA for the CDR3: TGTGCCAGCAGCTTAGATCAGGGTAATTGGGACAGGGGAGAGACCCAGTACTTC.

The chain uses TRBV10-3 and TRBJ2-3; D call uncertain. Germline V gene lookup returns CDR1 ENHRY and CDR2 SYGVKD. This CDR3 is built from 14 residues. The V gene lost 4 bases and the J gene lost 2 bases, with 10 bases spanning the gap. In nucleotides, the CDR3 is TGTGCCATCAGTGCTAATCCTTACACAGATACGCAGTATTTT. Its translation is CAISANPYTDTQYF.

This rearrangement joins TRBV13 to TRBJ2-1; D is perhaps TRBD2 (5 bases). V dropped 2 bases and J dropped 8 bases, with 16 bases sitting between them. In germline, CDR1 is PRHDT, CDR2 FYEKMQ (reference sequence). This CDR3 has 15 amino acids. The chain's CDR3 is CASSLKATNVDEQFF. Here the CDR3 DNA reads TGTGCCAGCAGCTTAAAGGCGACTAATGTCGATGAGCAGTTCTTC.

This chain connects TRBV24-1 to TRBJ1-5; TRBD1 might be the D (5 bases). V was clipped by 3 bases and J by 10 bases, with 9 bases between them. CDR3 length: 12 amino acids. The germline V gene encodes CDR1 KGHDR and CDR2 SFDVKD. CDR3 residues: CATSDTGSPQHF. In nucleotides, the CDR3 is TGTGCCACCAGTGATACAGGTAGCCCCCAGCATTTT.

The CDR3 region is CATSDSQQGTEQYF. For the CDR3, the DNA is TGTGCCACCAGTGATTCCCAACAGGGGACCGAGCAGTACTTC. The gene calls are TRBV24-1 and TRBJ2-7, with TRBD1 matching 7 bases. The CDR3 has 14 residues. With V trimmed by 2 bases and J by 6 bases, 6 bases remained unmatched. Germline CDR1 KGHDR, CDR2 SFDVKD.

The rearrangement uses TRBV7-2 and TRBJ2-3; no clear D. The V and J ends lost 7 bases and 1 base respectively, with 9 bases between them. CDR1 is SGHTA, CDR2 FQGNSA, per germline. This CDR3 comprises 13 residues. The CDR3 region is CASNRDRTDTQYF. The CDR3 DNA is TGTGCCAGCAACCGAGATCGCACAGATACGCAGTATTTT.

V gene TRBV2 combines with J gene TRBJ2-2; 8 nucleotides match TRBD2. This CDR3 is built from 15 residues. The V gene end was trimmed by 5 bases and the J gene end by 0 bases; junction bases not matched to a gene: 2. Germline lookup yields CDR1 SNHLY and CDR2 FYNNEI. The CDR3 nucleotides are TGTGCCAGCAGTCGGGGGGGCCCGAACACCGGGGAGCTGTTTTTT. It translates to CASSRGGPNTGELFF.

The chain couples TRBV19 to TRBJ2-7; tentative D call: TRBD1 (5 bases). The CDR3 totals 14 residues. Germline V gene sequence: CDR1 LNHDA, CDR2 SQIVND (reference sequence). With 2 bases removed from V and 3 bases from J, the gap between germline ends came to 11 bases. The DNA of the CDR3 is TGTGCCAGTAGTATAAGAGGCAGGGACTACGAGCAGTACTTC. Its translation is CASSIRGRDYEQYF.

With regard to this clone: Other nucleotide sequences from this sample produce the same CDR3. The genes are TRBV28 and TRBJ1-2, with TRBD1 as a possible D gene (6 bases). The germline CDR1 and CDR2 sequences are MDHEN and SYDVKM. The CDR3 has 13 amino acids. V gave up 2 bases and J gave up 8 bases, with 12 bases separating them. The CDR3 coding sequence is TGTGCCAGCAGTTTACGGGGGGCGGGAGGCTACACCTTC. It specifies CASSLRGAGGYTF.

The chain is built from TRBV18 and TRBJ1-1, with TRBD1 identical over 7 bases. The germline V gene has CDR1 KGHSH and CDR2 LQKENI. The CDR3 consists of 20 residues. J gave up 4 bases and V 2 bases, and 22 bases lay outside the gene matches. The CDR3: CASSPGGRRGEGAFATEAFF. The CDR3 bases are TGTGCCAGCTCACCAGGAGGCCGGAGAGGAGAGGGGGCGTTTGCCACTGAAGCTTTCTTT.

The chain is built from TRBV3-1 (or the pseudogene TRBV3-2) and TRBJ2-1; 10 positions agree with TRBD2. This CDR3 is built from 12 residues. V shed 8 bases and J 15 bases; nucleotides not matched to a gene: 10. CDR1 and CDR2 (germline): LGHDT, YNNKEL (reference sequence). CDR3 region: CASGGLADSLFF. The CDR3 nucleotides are TGTGCCAGCGGAGGACTAGCGGACTCCCTGTTCTTC.

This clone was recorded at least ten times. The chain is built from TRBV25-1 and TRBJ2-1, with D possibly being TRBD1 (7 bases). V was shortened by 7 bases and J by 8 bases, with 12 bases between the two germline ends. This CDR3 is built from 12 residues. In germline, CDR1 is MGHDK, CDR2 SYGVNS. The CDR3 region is CASTQGGYEQFF. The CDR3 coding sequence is TGTGCCAGCACCCAGGGGGGCTATGAGCAGTTCTTC. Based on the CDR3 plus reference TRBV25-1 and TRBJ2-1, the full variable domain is EADIYQTPRYLVIGTGKKITLECSQTMGHDKMYWYQQDPGMELHLIHYSYGVNSTEKGDLSSESTVSRIRTEHFPLTLESARPSHTSQYLCASTQGGYEQFFGPGTRLTVL.

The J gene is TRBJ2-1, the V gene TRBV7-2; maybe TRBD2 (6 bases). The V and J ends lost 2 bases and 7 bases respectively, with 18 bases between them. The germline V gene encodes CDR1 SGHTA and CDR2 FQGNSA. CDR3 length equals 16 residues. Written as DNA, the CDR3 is TGTGCCAGCAGCTTAACCCAAGCGGGTACTAGGAATGAGCAGTTCTTC. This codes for CASSLTQAGTRNEQFF.

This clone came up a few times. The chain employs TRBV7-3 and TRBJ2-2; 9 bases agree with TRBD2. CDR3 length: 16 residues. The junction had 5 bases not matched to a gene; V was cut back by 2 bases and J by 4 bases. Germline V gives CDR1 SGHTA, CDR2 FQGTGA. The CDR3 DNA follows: TGTGCCAGCAGCTTAGCGGGAGGGCCGGTCACCGGGGAGCTGTTTTTT. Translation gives CASSLAGGPVTGELFF.

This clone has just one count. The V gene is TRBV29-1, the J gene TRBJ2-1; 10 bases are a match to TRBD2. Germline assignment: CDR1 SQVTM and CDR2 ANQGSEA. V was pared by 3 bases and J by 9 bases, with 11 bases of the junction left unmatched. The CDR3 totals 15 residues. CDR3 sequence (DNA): TGCAGCGTTGACCTCCCAGCGGGAGGGCCCGGTGAGCAGTTCTTC. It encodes CSVDLPAGGPGEQFF.

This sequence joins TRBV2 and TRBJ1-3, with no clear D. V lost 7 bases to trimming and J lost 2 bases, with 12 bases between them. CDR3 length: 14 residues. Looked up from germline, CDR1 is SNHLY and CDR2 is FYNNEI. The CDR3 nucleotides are TGTGCCAGCAAACTTCAGACAACTGGAAACACCATATATTTT. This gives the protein CASKLQTTGNTIYF.

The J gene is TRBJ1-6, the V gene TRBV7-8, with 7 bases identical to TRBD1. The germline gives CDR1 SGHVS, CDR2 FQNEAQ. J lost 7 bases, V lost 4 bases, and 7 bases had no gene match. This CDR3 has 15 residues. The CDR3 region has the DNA TGTGCCAGCAGCTCCTACAGGGGAGCAAATTCACCCCTCCACTTT. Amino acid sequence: CASSSYRGANSPLHF.

The CDR3 reads CASSTTGGSQPQHF. The CDR3 DNA reads TGCGCCAGCAGCACCACAGGGGGGAGTCAGCCCCAGCATTTT. The chain couples TRBV5-1 to TRBJ1-5; 8 bases fit TRBD1. Germline assignment: CDR1 SGHRS and CDR2 YFSETQ. With 4 bases clipped from V and 6 bases from J, the junction kept 6 bases outside the gene matches. The CDR3 spans 14 residues.

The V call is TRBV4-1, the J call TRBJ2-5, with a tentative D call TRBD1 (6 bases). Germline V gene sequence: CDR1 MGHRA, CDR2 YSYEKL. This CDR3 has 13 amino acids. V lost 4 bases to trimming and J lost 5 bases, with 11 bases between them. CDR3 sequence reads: CASSRNTGETQYF. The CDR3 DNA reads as TGCGCCAGCAGCCGCAATACAGGGGAGACCCAGTACTTC.

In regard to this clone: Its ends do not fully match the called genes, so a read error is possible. The CDR3 DNA is TGTGCTAGCAGCACGGGACACATCTCCTACAATGAGCAGTTCTTC. Residues: CASSTGHISYNEQFF. The rearrangement links TRBV7-7 to TRBJ2-1; a weak D match, TRBD1 (6 bases). The CDR3 runs to 15 residues. CDR1 SSHAT and CDR2 FNYEAQ come from the germline V gene (reference sequence).

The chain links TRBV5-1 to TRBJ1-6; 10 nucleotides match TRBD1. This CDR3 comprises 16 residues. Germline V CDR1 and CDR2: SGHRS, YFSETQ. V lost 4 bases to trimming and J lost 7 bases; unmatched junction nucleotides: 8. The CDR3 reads CASSPGTGDRNSPLHF. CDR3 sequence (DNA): TGCGCCAGCAGCCCCGGGACAGGGGATAGGAATTCACCCCTCCACTTT.

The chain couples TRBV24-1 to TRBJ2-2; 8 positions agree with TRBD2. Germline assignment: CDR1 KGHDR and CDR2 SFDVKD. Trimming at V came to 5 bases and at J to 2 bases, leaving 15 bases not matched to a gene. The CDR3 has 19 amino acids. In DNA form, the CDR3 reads TGTGCCACCAGTGGTGGTAGCGGGGCCATCCTTCTAAACACCGGGGAGCTGTTTTTT. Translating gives CATSGGSGAILLNTGELFF.

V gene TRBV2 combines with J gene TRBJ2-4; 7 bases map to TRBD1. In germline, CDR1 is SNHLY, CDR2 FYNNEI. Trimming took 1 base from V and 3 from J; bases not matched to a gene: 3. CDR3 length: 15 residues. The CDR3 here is CASSEEGAGKNIQYF. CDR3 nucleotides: TGTGCCAGCAGTGAAGAGGGGGCTGGCAAAAACATTCAGTACTTC.

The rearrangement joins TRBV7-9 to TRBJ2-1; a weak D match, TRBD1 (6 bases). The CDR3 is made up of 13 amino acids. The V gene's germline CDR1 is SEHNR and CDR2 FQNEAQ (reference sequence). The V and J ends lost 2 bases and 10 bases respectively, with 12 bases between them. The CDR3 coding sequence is TGTGCCAGCAGCTTACCCCCCGACAGGGAGCAGTTCTTC. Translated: CASSLPPDREQFF. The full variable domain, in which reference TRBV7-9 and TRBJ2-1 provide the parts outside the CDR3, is DTGVSQNPRHKITKRGQNVTFRCDPISEHNRLYWYRQTLGQGPEFLTYFQNEAQLEKSRLLSDRFSAERPKGSFSTLEIQRTEQGDSAMYLCASSLPPDREQFFGPGTRLTVL.

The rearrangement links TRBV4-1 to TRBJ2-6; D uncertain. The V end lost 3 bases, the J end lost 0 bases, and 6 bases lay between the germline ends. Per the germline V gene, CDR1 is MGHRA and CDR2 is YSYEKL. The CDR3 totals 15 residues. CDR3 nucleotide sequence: TGCGCCAGCAGCCAGGGCAGCTCTGGGGCCAACGTCCTGACTTTC. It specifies CASSQGSSGANVLTF.

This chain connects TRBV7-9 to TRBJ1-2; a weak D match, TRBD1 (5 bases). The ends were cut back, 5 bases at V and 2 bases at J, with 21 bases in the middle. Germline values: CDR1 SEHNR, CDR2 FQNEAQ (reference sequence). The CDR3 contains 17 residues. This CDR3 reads CASSPGAGFWANYGYTF. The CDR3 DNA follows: TGTGCCAGCAGCCCAGGAGCAGGGTTCTGGGCCAACTATGGCTACACCTTC. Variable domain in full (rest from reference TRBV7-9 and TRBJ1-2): DTGVSQNPRHKITKRGQNVTFRCDPISEHNRLYWYRQTLGQGPEFLTYFQNEAQLEKSRLLSDRFSAERPKGSFSTLEIQRTEQGDSAMYLCASSPGAGFWANYGYTFGSGTRLTVV.

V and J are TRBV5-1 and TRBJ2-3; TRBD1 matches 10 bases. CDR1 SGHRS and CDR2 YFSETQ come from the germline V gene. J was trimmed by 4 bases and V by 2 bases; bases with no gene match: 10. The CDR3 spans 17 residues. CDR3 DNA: TGCGCCAGCAGCTTTGACCGCGGGACAGGGGAGGCAGATACGCAGTATTTT. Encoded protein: CASSFDRGTGEADTQYF.

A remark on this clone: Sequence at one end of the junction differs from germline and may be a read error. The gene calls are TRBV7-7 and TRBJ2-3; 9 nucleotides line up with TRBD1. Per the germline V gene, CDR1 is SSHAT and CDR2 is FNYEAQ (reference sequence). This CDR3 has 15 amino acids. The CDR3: CASSPDRGRTDTQYF. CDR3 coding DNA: TGTGCTAGCAGCCCGGACAGGGGCCGCACAGATACGCAGTATTTT. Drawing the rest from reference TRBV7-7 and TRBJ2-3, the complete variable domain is GAGVSQSPRYKVTKRGQDVTLRCDPISSHATLYWYQQALGQGPEFLTYFNYEAQPDKSGLPSDRFSAERPEGSISTLTIQRTEQRDSAMYRCASSPDRGRTDTQYFGPGTRLTVL.

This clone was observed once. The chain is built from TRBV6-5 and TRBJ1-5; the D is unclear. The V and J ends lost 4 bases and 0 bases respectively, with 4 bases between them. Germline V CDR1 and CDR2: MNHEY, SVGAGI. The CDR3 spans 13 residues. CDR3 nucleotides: TGTGCCAGCAGTTCTACTAGCAATCAGCCCCAGCATTTT. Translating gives CASSSTSNQPQHF.